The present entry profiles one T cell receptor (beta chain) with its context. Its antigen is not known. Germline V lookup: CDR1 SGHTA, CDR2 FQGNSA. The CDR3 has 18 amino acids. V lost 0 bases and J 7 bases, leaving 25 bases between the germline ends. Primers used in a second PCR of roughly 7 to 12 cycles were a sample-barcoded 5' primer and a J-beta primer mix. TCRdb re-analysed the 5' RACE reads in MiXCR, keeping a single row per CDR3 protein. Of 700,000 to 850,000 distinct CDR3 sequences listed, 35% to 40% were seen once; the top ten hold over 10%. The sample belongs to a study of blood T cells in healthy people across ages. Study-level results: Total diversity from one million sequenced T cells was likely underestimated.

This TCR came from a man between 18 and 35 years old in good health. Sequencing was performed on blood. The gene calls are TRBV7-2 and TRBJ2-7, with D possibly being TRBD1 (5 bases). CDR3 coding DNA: TGTGCCAGCAGCTTAGCGGGGAAGACAGCCGAAGGGTACAATGAGCAGTACTTC. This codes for CASSLAGKTAEGYNEQYF.